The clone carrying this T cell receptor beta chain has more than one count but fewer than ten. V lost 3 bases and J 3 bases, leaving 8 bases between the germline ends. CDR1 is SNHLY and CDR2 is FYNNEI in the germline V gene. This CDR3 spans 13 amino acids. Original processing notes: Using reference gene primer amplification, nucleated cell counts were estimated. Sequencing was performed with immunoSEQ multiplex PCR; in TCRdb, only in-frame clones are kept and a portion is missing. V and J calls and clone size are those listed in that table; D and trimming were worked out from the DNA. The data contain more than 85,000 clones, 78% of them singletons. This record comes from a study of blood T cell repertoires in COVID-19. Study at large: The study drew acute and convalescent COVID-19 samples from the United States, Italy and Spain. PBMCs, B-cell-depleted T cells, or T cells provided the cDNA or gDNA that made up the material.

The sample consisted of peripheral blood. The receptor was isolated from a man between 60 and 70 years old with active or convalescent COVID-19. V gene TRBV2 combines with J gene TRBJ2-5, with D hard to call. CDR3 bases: TGTGCCAGCAGTGACGGTCTAAAAGAGACCCAGTACTTC. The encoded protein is CASSDGLKETQYF.